This T cell receptor (beta chain) emerged from a study of regulatory T cells in long-lasting Graves disease. Whole-study results and caveats: It was peripheral blood alone, not thyroid tissue, that was studied.

Time point described: persistent/refractory GD, antithyroid drugs over 5 years with positive TRAb. Construction of the TCR library relied on RNA isolated from PBMCs. Criteria from the American Thyroid Association guidelines were applied to diagnose Graves' disease. For TCR beta, libraries came from iRepertoire HTBI primers and Arm-PCR of CDR3 regions. TCRdb passed the multiplex PCR reads through MiXCR, listing each CDR3 protein once. The table has 300,000 or so distinct CDR3 sequences, around 20% seen once. In the case of this clonotype: Antigen specificity is unknown. A read error may explain this, as a much larger clone is one base away.

Germline CDR1 and CDR2: MDHEN and SYDVKM. The CDR3 consists of 15 residues. The V gene is TRBV28, the J gene TRBJ2-6, with D possibly being TRBD1 (5 bases). Source: peripheral blood mononuclear cells (PBMCs), taken when the disease was refractory, from a patient treated with antithyroid drugs. This TCR derives from a female donor with Graves disease. In DNA form, the CDR3 reads TGTGCCAGCAGTTCCGTTGTCTCTGGGGCCAACGTCCCGACTTTC. It is translated as CASSSVVSGANVPTF.